This T cell receptor beta chain is from a study of Ad26.COV2.S vaccination and SARS-CoV-2 variants. The study, taken as a whole, reports: Quantification of TCR breadth and depth may have yielded underestimates of total T cell responses.

Worth noting for this clone: The antigen remains unidentified.

Specified treatment: 19 received Ad26.COV2.S at low or high dose, single or two shots; a few received placebo; per-sample allocation not given. Sampling occurred on day 63 after the first vaccine or placebo injection. Cohort 1b enrolled adults aged 18-55 years in Boston. Sequenced by immunoSEQ multiplex PCR; TCRdb stores in-frame clones only, minus some. The data show approximately 450,000 clones, over 75% seen once. This CDR3 contains 13 residues. Looked up from germline, CDR1 is SGHTA and CDR2 is FQGNSA. Trimming at V came to 5 bases and at J to 6 bases, leaving 4 bases not matched to a gene. Sequenced here: peripheral blood, sampled in a trial of Ad26.COV2.S vaccine versus placebo. The TCR sequence derives from a person aged 18-60 years who received the Ad26.COV2.S COVID-19 vaccine or a placebo. The chain links TRBV7-2 to TRBJ1-5; 7 bases match TRBD1. The CDR3 loop is CASSPDRVQPQHF. DNA of the CDR3: TGTGCCAGCAGCCCCGACAGGGTTCAGCCCCAGCATTTT.